A selection of T cell receptor beta chains follows, all from one sample in a study of cytomegalovirus exposure and HLA in healthy donors. Profiled with immunoSEQ multiplex PCR; TCRdb holds only in-frame clones, not every one. The sample contains over 100,000 clones, roughly 79% of which appear only once. Material: PBMCs. The receptors derive from a woman between 45 and 60 years old in good health and CMV-seropositive. CDR3s include the opening cysteine and the closing phenylalanine or tryptophan. D genes are given only for firm matches. Clone size appears in some rows only: once, few, many, or a class for an expanded clone.

V gene,J gene,clone size,D gene,CDR3 protein
TRBV7-9,TRBJ1-1,.,.,CASSLDGGFGTEAFF
TRBV7-3,TRBJ2-1,once,.,CASTFLRGGQRGEQFF
TRBV4-3,TRBJ2-1,.,TRBD2,CASSQDLAGGRDEQFF
TRBV27,TRBJ1-2,.,.,CASSPVSGGSYGYTF
TRBV6-5,TRBJ2-7,.,TRBD2,CASRLGLAGYEQYF
TRBV29-1,TRBJ1-1,.,.,CSVRNREGAEAFF
TRBV6-5,TRBJ1-5,.,.,CASRPRLLNQPQHF
TRBV5-6,TRBJ1-2,.,TRBD1,CASRPGQGRDGYTF
TRBV15,TRBJ1-1,.,.,CATSRGGQFMNTEAFF
TRBV4-2,TRBJ2-4,.,TRBD2,CASSPSGSGGPVRDIQYF
TRBV5-4,TRBJ2-5,.,.,CASSGEGVEETQYF
TRBV18,TRBJ2-2,.,.,CASSPTVGPGELFF
TRBV4-1,TRBJ1-3,.,.,CASSGVLGNTIYF
TRBV7-2,TRBJ2-5,.,.,CASSLTSGGETQYF
TRBV9,TRBJ1-4,.,.,CASSARVATNEKLFF
TRBV5-1,TRBJ2-3,.,TRBD1,CASSLWDRGTDTQYF
TRBV18,TRBJ1-4,.,.,CASSPMGFATNEKLFF
TRBV29-1,TRBJ2-7,.,TRBD2,CRLQGLAGGTYEQYF
TRBV9,TRBJ1-1,.,.,CASSTSQQNTEAFF
TRBV12-5,TRBJ2-2,.,.,CASTRDWPTGELFF
TRBV5-1,TRBJ2-5,.,TRBD2,CASSPGTSGRYQETQYF
TRBV9,TRBJ1-1,.,TRBD1,CASSADLRTGGNTEAFF
TRBV6-1,TRBJ2-1,.,TRBD2,CASRSGAYNEQFF
TRBV7-9,TRBJ2-7,once,.,CASSPGTPVYEQYF
TRBV6-5,TRBJ2-7,.,TRBD2,CASSPTGTNSYEQYF
TRBV2,TRBJ2-6,.,.,CASSEGPQAGANGLTF